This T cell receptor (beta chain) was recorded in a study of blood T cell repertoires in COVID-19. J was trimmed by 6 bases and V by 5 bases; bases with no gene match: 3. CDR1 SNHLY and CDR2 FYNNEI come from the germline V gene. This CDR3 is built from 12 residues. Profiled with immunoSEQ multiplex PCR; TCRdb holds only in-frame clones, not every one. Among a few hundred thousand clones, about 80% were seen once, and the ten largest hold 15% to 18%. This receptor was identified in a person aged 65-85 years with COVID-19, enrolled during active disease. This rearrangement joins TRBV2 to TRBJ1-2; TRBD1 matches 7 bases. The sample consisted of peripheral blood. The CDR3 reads CASSSRGDGYTF. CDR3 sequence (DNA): TGTGCCAGCAGTTCCAGGGGGGATGGCTACACCTTC.